The 32 T cell receptor beta chains below were found in one sample sequenced in a study of identical twins (dated by TCRdb to the mid-2010s). Library preparation used 5' RACE. TCRdb shows the sequencer as Illumina HiSeq 2000. TCRdb reprocessing: public reads trimmed at Q25 with fastp, clones called with MiXCR, in-frame beta chains kept. Each record represents a unique CDR3 protein, reported with the most common genes and DNA among its rows. For this sample the table gives more than 600,000 distinct CDR3 sequences, of which 15% to 20% were detected only once. Jointly, the top ten make up around 14% of the sample. The sample was also linked to a second study, of T cells expressing NK-cell markers.

Sequenced input: PBMCs. The receptors shown here come from a woman aged 18-30 years in good health.

This clonotype was observed a handful of times. V gene TRBV10-3 combines with J gene TRBJ1-1; no definite D call. CDR3 size: 14 residues. The V gene's germline CDR1 is ENHRY and CDR2 SYGVKD. Between the trimmed V and J ends, which lost 2 bases and 2 bases, there was a span of 9 bases. The chain's CDR3 is CAISEVKGNTEAFF. The CDR3 DNA reads as TGTGCCATCAGTGAGGTCAAGGGAAACACTGAAGCTTTCTTT.

V usage is TRBV20-1 and J usage is TRBJ2-1; 8 positions agree with TRBD1. The CDR3 has 14 amino acids. CDR1 is DFQATT and CDR2 is SNEGSKA in the germline V gene (reference sequence). V dropped 3 bases and J dropped 0; count of bases not matched to a gene: 1. CDR3 coding DNA: TGCAGTGCTAGGGACAGGGACTCCTACAATGAGCAGTTCTTC. Translation gives CSARDRDSYNEQFF.

This chain joins TRBV20-1 and TRBJ2-7; D is possibly TRBD2 (5 bases). The germline V gene encodes CDR1 DFQATT and CDR2 SNEGSKA (reference sequence). This CDR3 comprises 12 residues. V lost 6 bases and J 2 bases, leaving 11 bases between the germline ends. The CDR3: CSAGIGAYEQYF. The CDR3 nucleotides are TGCAGTGCCGGGATCGGGGCCTACGAGCAGTACTTC.

The rearrangement uses TRBV4-1 and TRBJ2-1; 12 bases align to TRBD2. Germline values: CDR1 MGHRA, CDR2 YSYEKL. V was clipped by 1 base and J by 14 bases; unmatched bases: 9. The CDR3 spans 15 residues. The CDR3 reads CASSQVRASGGAKFF. The CDR3 bases are TGCGCCAGCAGCCAAGTGCGTGCTAGCGGGGGGGCCAAGTTCTTC.

The chain couples TRBV15 to TRBJ2-7; no definite D call. The germline V gene encodes CDR1 LNHNV and CDR2 YYDKDF (reference sequence). CDR3 length: 11 residues. V lost 3 bases and J lost 2, with 2 bases in between. The chain's CDR3 is CATSSAYEQYF. CDR3 bases: TGTGCCACCAGCAGCGCCTACGAGCAGTACTTC.

This clonotype has only a few counts. The chain recombines TRBV11-2 with TRBJ2-2, with 10 positions matching TRBD2. The V segment lost 2 bases and the J segment 0 bases; nucleotides outside the gene matches: 9. The CDR3 is made up of 19 amino acids. Germline V gives CDR1 SGHAT, CDR2 FQNNGV. The CDR3 DNA reads TGTGCCAGCAGCTTAAGCTTAGTAGCGGGAGGTGCGAACACCGGGGAGCTGTTTTTT. Translating gives CASSLSLVAGGANTGELFF.

The chain couples TRBV20-1 to TRBJ2-5, with TRBD1 matching 9 bases. The V segment lost 2 bases and the J segment 1 base; nucleotides outside the gene matches: 8. Germline V gene data show CDR1 as DFQATT and CDR2 as SNEGSKA (reference sequence). CDR3 size: 16 residues. The CDR3 DNA follows: TGCAGTGCTAGAACCTTCGGACAGGGGACCCAAGAGACCCAGTACTTC. This gives the protein CSARTFGQGTQETQYF.

This clonotype was found a few times. The CDR3 DNA sequence: TGTGCCAGCAGAAAGCGGGAGACGGACGAGCAGTACTTC. It encodes CASRKRETDEQYF. The genes are TRBV6-6 and TRBJ2-7, with 8 positions matching TRBD2. Germline V gene lookup returns CDR1 MNHNY and CDR2 SVGAGI (reference sequence). The CDR3 loop spans 13 amino acids. Trimming removed 6 bases from V and 5 bases from J; junction bases left unmatched: 6.

The gene calls are TRBV12-3 or TRBV12-4 and TRBJ2-3, with 9 bases identical to TRBD2. The CDR3 covers 16 residues. J gave up 5 bases and V 6 bases, and 12 bases lay outside the gene matches. In nucleotides, the CDR3 is TGTGCCAGCAGGGGGACTAAGCGGGGGGTTGTAGATACGCAGTATTTT. It specifies CASRGTKRGVVDTQYF.

The gene calls are TRBV12-3 or TRBV12-4 and TRBJ2-5; TRBD1 agrees at 8 bases. V shed 6 bases and J 9 bases; nucleotides not matched to a gene: 9. The CDR3 has 13 amino acids. The CDR3 DNA is TGTGCCAGCAGCTACGGACAGGGCGAAGCCCAGTACTTC. Its translation is CASSYGQGEAQYF.

The chain recombines TRBV11-2 with TRBJ2-3, with D uncertain. This CDR3 region has 14 residues. V dropped 0 bases and J dropped 8 bases, with 12 bases sitting between them. Germline values: CDR1 SGHAT, CDR2 FQNNGV. CDR3 amino acids: CASSLEPAPGTQYF. Written as DNA, the CDR3 is TGTGCCAGCAGCTTAGAACCGGCCCCGGGTACGCAGTATTTT.

The chain employs TRBV3-1 and TRBJ2-1, with unresolved D. Germline CDR1 LGHDT, CDR2 YNNKEL (reference sequence). The CDR3 extends over 15 amino acids. The germline V and J ends were trimmed by 1 base and 4 bases, with 11 bases remaining between them. The CDR3 coding sequence is TGTGCCAGCAGCCAAGGATGGCAGTTATACAATGAGCAGTTCTTC. It translates to CASSQGWQLYNEQFF.

This clonotype was picked up a small number of times. This chain joins TRBV7-9 and TRBJ2-2; tentative D call: TRBD1 (5 bases). Germline assignment: CDR1 SEHNR and CDR2 FQNEAQ (reference sequence). The CDR3 spans 14 residues. Trimming removed 3 bases at V and 5 bases at J, with 10 bases between. The CDR3 nucleotides are TGTGCCAGCAGCTTGGGGCCTACAACCGGGGAGCTGTTTTTT. It codes for CASSLGPTTGELFF.

Ten or more counts support this clonotype. J is TRBJ2-7 and V is TRBV7-8; D is possibly TRBD1 (6 bases). CDR1 and CDR2 from the germline V gene are SGHVS and FQNEAQ. The CDR3 runs to 16 residues. V was cut by 4 bases and J by 0 bases, with 16 bases left in between. CDR3 protein: CASSSPGQTSSYEQYF. The CDR3 bases are TGTGCCAGCAGCTCGCCGGGACAAACGAGCTCCTACGAGCAGTACTTC. The full variable domain, its missing parts supplied by reference TRBV7-8 and TRBJ2-7, is GAGVSQSPRYKVAKRGQDVALRCDPISGHVSLFWYQQALGQGPEFLTYFQNEAQLDKSGLPSDRFFAERPEGSVSTLKIQRTQQEDSAVYLCASSSPGQTSSYEQYFGPGTRLTVT.

The V gene is TRBV5-5, the J gene TRBJ2-1, with D perhaps TRBD2 (6 bases). V dropped 4 bases and J dropped 0 bases, with 14 bases sitting between them. The length of the CDR3 is 16 residues. Germline lookup yields CDR1 SGHKS and CDR2 YYEKEE (reference sequence). CDR3 in amino acids: CASSAVGAGSYNEQFF. In DNA form, the CDR3 reads TGTGCCAGCAGCGCCGTGGGAGCGGGCTCCTACAATGAGCAGTTCTTC.

The chain links TRBV12-3 or TRBV12-4 to TRBJ2-2; possibly TRBD1 for D (5 bases). Trimming stripped 5 bases from V and 4 bases from J, with 11 bases between. The CDR3 covers 14 residues. The CDR3 DNA sequence: TGTGCCAGCAGTGCACAGACAGTCACCGGGGAGCTGTTTTTT. Translating gives CASSAQTVTGELFF.

A few counts support this clonotype. The chain employs TRBV7-9 and TRBJ1-1; D may be TRBD1 (5 bases). Germline V gene lookup returns CDR1 SEHNR and CDR2 FQNEAQ (reference sequence). CDR3 length equals 14 residues. Trimming removed 0 bases from V and 3 bases from J, with 8 bases in between. DNA for the CDR3: TGTGCCAGCAGCTTAGCCAGGGAGGACACTGAAGCTTTCTTT. This sequence encodes CASSLAREDTEAFF.

This clonotype was detected a few times. For the CDR3, the DNA is TGTGCCAGCAGCCAATGGACAGGGCAACCGGGATCACCCCTCCACTTT. Translated, it gives CASSQWTGQPGSPLHF. The chain has TRBV3-1 and TRBJ1-6; 8 bases agree with TRBD1. The CDR3 runs to 16 residues. Germline V gives CDR1 LGHDT, CDR2 YNNKEL (reference sequence). V lost 2 bases to trimming and J lost 10 bases; unmatched junction nucleotides: 10.

The sample holds a few counts of this clonotype. The chain combines TRBV12-3 or TRBV12-4 with TRBJ2-5, with D tentatively TRBD1 (5 bases). The CDR3 consists of 13 residues. Trimming took 6 bases from V and 0 from J, leaving 8 bases between them. The CDR3, as DNA: TGTGCCAGCAGGGGGCGTAACCAAGAGACCCAGTACTTC. Amino acids: CASRGRNQETQYF.

J is TRBJ2-1 and V is TRBV6-5; TRBD2 aligns across 9 bases. Germline values: CDR1 MNHEY, CDR2 SVGAGI. V shed 0 bases, J shed 11 bases, and the junction held 8 bases outside the gene matches. The CDR3 length is 15 residues. CDR3 sequence: CASSYSRTSATKQFF. The DNA for the CDR3 is TGTGCCAGCAGTTACTCTAGGACTAGCGCAACAAAGCAGTTCTTC.

This clonotype was recorded at least ten times. V and J are TRBV12-3 or TRBV12-4 and TRBJ1-1; D perhaps matches TRBD1 (5 bases). The CDR3 spans 13 residues. Trimming took off 7 bases at V and 3 bases at J, with 12 bases between the two ends. The CDR3 region has the DNA TGTGCCAGCACCTTTGACAGTTACACTGAAGCTTTCTTT. It specifies CASTFDSYTEAFF.

The CDR3 DNA follows: TGCAGTGCTAGAAATCGACCAACTGAAGCTTTCTTT. Translation: CSARNRPTEAFF. The gene calls are TRBV20-1 and TRBJ1-1, with D unresolved. CDR1 and CDR2 (germline): DFQATT, SNEGSKA (reference sequence). The CDR3 extends over 12 amino acids. V was shortened by 2 bases and J by 5 bases, with 9 bases between the two germline ends.

The gene calls are TRBV27 and TRBJ2-2, with D possibly being TRBD1 or TRBD2 (5 bases each). With 6 bases removed from V and 2 bases from J, the gap between germline ends came to 13 bases. Per germline, CDR1 MNHEY and CDR2 SMNVEV (reference sequence). The CDR3 spans 15 residues. The CDR3 sequence: CASRIGAGNTGELFF. The CDR3, as DNA: TGTGCCAGCAGGATCGGGGCAGGAAACACCGGGGAGCTGTTTTTT.

This clonotype was counted only a few times. The chain uses TRBV27 and TRBJ2-7, with D tentatively TRBD1 (6 bases). The CDR3 is made up of 15 amino acids. Germline CDR1 MNHEY, CDR2 SMNVEV (reference sequence). Deletions cut 9 bases from V and 2 bases from J, with 20 bases between. The CDR3 bases are TGTGCCAGTAAGGGGGTAGGGGTGGGGACCTACGAGCAGTACTTC. Encoded protein: CASKGVGVGTYEQYF.

This clonotype was seen more than once but under ten times. V is TRBV9 and J is TRBJ2-1; D possibly uses TRBD1 or TRBD2 (5 bases each). Deletions cut 4 bases from V and 6 bases from J, with 17 bases between. There are 15 residues in the CDR3. The germline CDR1 and CDR2 sequences are SGDLS and YYNGEE. In DNA, the CDR3 is TGTGCCAGCAGCCCAACGCTAGGGACGGGCAATGAGCAGTTCTTC. Protein: CASSPTLGTGNEQFF.

The chain carries TRBV5-6 and TRBJ2-1; possibly TRBD2 for D (5 bases). V was clipped by 3 bases and J by 10 bases, with 26 bases between them. The CDR3 covers 17 residues. CDR1 is SGHDT, CDR2 YYEEEE, per germline. This CDR3 reads CASSWSGLGGRFLEQFF. CDR3 DNA sequence: TGTGCCAGCAGCTGGTCGGGGTTAGGCGGACGGTTTTTGGAGCAGTTCTTC.

The table lists this clonotype with a few counts. The genes are TRBV29-1 and TRBJ2-5; a possible D gene is TRBD1 (5 bases). Germline V gene lookup returns CDR1 SQVTM and CDR2 ANQGSEA. The CDR3 is 13 residues long. Trimming took 2 bases from V and 5 from J, leaving 12 bases between them. CDR3 in DNA: TGCAGCGTTGAACAGGGAAGTGGCGAGACCCAGTACTTC. This translates into CSVEQGSGETQYF.

This clonotype was seen only a few times. The genes are TRBV9 and TRBJ2-3; 9 bases map to TRBD2. Germline loops: CDR1 SGDLS, CDR2 YYNGEE. This CDR3 spans 18 amino acids. Trimming at V came to 3 bases and at J to 0 bases, leaving 11 bases not matched to a gene. In nucleotides, the CDR3 is TGTGCCAGCAGCGCAAAAGTTAGCGGGGGTGAGAGCACAGATACGCAGTATTTT. Amino acid sequence: CASSAKVSGGESTDTQYF.

This clonotype was seen a handful of times. The J gene is TRBJ2-1, the V gene TRBV18, with D possibly TRBD1 on 6 matching bases. CDR1 and CDR2 (germline): KGHSH, LQKENI. This CDR3 region has 16 residues. Trimming took off 3 bases at V and 2 bases at J, with 14 bases between the two ends. The CDR3 DNA follows: TGTGCCAGCTCACCGCTTACAGGGTTCGCCTACAATGAGCAGTTCTTC. It translates to CASSPLTGFAYNEQFF.

This clonotype has only a few counts. The chain combines TRBV15 with TRBJ1-2; 7 positions agree with TRBD1. CDR1 and CDR2 (germline): LNHNV, YYDKDF (reference sequence). The length of the CDR3 is 17 residues. The V gene end was trimmed by 3 bases and the J gene end by 1 base; junction bases not matched to a gene: 11. Here the CDR3 reads CATSSDRTGAINYGYTF. The CDR3 nucleotides are TGTGCCACCAGCAGTGATAGAACAGGGGCGATTAACTATGGCTACACCTTC.

This clonotype came up a few times. The chain links TRBV9 to TRBJ2-3, with 11 bases that match TRBD2. CDR1 is SGDLS, CDR2 YYNGEE, per germline. The CDR3 spans 17 residues. Trimming took 3 bases from V and 2 from J; bases not matched to a gene: 8. The CDR3 DNA sequence: TGTGCCAGCAGCGATCCTAGCGGGGGGTCGGTCACAGATACGCAGTATTTT. Its protein product is CASSDPSGGSVTDTQYF.

This clonotype has a handful of counts. This chain joins TRBV7-9 and TRBJ2-1, with 10 bases lining up with TRBD2. The CDR3 is 17 residues long. Germline V gene lookup returns CDR1 SEHNR and CDR2 FQNEAQ (reference sequence). Germline trimming cut 5 bases from V and 13 bases from J; bases unmatched to any gene: 20. The CDR3 region has the DNA TGTGCCAGCAGCCACTACGAAAGCGGGAGGGCCAAAGGAAAACAGTTCTTC. This encodes CASSHYESGRAKGKQFF.